Sequencing of this T cell receptor (beta chain) was carried out in a study of response to subunit inactivated influenza vaccine. Trimming removed 6 bases at V and 0 bases at J, with 14 bases between. Germline V CDR1 and CDR2: ENHRY, SYGVKD. This CDR3 region has 16 residues. Study-level results: The authors proposed limited new T cell recruitment per seasonal influenza vaccination.

This clonotype was counted between two and nine times. The target antigen is unknown. TCRdb used MiXCR to reprocess the RT-PCR reads, holding one entry per CDR3 protein. This sample yields some 800,000 distinct CDR3 sequences, of which around 21% are seen a single time; 10% belongs to the top ten. Sequencing was performed on PBMCs from blood, taken around 5 days after vaccination. The TCR sequence derives from a man between 50 and 59 years old who received an inactivated influenza vaccine. The genes are TRBV10-3 and TRBJ2-2; no clear D. The CDR3 region is CAISDTQRANTGELFF. The DNA of the CDR3 is TGTGCCATCAGCGATACACAGCGCGCGAACACCGGGGAGCTGTTTTTT.